The 25 T cell receptor beta chains below come from one sample, sequenced in a study of human T cells and chemical hapten exposure. Time point described: patch test 1, 2 weeks after DPC sensitization. Treatment denoted: therapeutic diphenylcyclopropenone sensitization with weekly scalp DPC. TCRdb recomputed calls from the RACE reads with MiXCR, one row per CDR3 protein. The table records about 99,000 distinct CDR3 sequences, 9.5% to 15% of them present only once. The specimen was whole blood, collected in connection with sensitization to the hapten diphenylcyclopropenone (DPC). The receptors were sampled from a woman between 35 and 50 years old with alopecia areata. Some clones in this sample may be carry-over from other donors' samples.

This chain joins TRBV7-2 and TRBJ1-3; TRBD1 is a possible D gene (5 bases). The CDR3 length is 14 residues. The germline V gene encodes CDR1 SGHTA and CDR2 FQGNSA. The V gene lost 4 bases and the J gene lost 2 bases, with 9 bases spanning the gap. The CDR3 reads CASSSGTPGNTIYF. The CDR3 DNA sequence: TGTGCCAGCAGCTCCGGGACGCCTGGAAACACCATATATTTT.

This clonotype has just a few counts. The chain recombines TRBV7-9 with TRBJ2-7; weak D call: TRBD2 (5 bases). CDR3 length equals 14 residues. Germline lookup yields CDR1 SEHNR and CDR2 FQNEAQ (reference sequence). V was pared by 0 bases and J by 1 base, with 7 bases between. The CDR3 protein is CASSLAERSYEQYF. The CDR3 coding sequence is TGTGCCAGCAGCTTAGCGGAGCGGTCCTACGAGCAGTACTTC.

The chain joins TRBV30 to TRBJ2-1, with 13 bases fitting TRBD2. Germline V gene lookup returns CDR1 GTSNPN and CDR2 SVGIG (reference sequence). V dropped 3 bases and J dropped 8; count of bases not matched to a gene: 13. The CDR3 spans 17 residues. CDR3 in DNA: TGTGCCTGGAGCGAGAGACTAGCGGGAGGCCATGTAGATGAGCAGTTCTTC. Protein product: CAWSERLAGGHVDEQFF.

The chain recombines TRBV20-1 with TRBJ2-7; 10 bases are shared with TRBD1. Germline CDR1 is DFQATT and CDR2 is SNEGSKA (reference sequence). V gave up 6 bases and J gave up 2 bases; unmatched junction bases: 10. The CDR3 sequence is 15 residues long. The CDR3 DNA sequence: TGCAGTGCCCCGGCCGTGGGACAGGGGACCTACGAGCAGTACTTC. This translates into CSAPAVGQGTYEQYF.

CDR3 in DNA: TGTGCCAGCAGCTTAGGTGGAAATACGCAGTATTTT. Translation gives CASSLGGNTQYF. The chain links TRBV7-2 to TRBJ2-3, with D hard to call. The CDR3 runs to 12 residues. Germline V gene sequence: CDR1 SGHTA, CDR2 FQGNSA. V was clipped by 1 base and J by 7 bases, with 6 bases between them.

The CDR3 spells CASSIQGSSNEQFF. DNA for the CDR3: TGTGCCAGCAGCATCCAAGGGAGTAGTAATGAGCAGTTCTTC. The chain carries TRBV7-9 and TRBJ2-1; tentatively, D is TRBD2 (5 bases). CDR1 and CDR2 from the germline V gene are SEHNR and FQNEAQ (reference sequence). Trimming removed 5 bases from V and 7 bases from J, with 15 bases in between. The length of the CDR3 is 14 residues.

This clonotype was seen many times. This sequence joins TRBV24-1 and TRBJ1-5, with D perhaps matching TRBD1 (5 bases). In germline, CDR1 is KGHDR, CDR2 SFDVKD. V lost 7 bases, J lost 5 bases, and 17 bases lay in between. CDR3 size: 15 residues. CDR3 nucleotides: TGTGCCACCAGCGGCGAGGGGAGAGGGGATCAGCCCCAGCATTTT. Protein product: CATSGEGRGDQPQHF.

This clonotype appeared a few times. The chain carries TRBV7-2 and TRBJ1-3; D gene unclear. The CDR3 totals 17 residues. Trimming removed 1 base at V and 0 bases at J, with 13 bases between. CDR1 and CDR2 (germline): SGHTA, FQGNSA. CDR3 coding DNA: TGTGCCAGCAGCTTAGTCGGGGTAGGGAGCTCTGGAAACACCATATATTTT. Its translation: CASSLVGVGSSGNTIYF.

Only a few counts were recorded for this clonotype. The V gene is TRBV29-1, the J gene TRBJ2-3; weak D call: TRBD1 (6 bases). CDR1 is SQVTM, CDR2 ANQGSEA, per germline. The CDR3 contains 13 residues. Trimming took off 4 bases at V and 8 bases at J, with 16 bases between the two ends. CDR3 DNA sequence: TGCAGCGTTGTAAGCCAGGACAGTCCTACGCAGTATTTT. As protein: CSVVSQDSPTQYF.

This clonotype was detected many times. The chain is built from TRBV2 and TRBJ2-1; TRBD2 matches 8 bases. This CDR3 contains 15 residues. The junction had 7 bases not matched to a gene; V was cut back by 1 base and J by 8 bases. Germline CDR1 and CDR2: SNHLY and FYNNEI. The CDR3 is CASSEGGRNLYEQFF. The CDR3 DNA sequence: TGTGCCAGCAGTGAAGGCGGGAGGAATTTGTATGAGCAGTTCTTC.

V is TRBV7-9 and J is TRBJ2-1, with D hard to call. Germline V gene sequence: CDR1 SEHNR, CDR2 FQNEAQ (reference sequence). V was cut by 10 bases and J by 0 bases, with 10 bases left in between. CDR3 length: 13 amino acids. CDR3: CATSESSYNEQFF. The CDR3 nucleotides read TGTGCCACCTCAGAAAGCTCCTACAATGAGCAGTTCTTC.

This clonotype was counted only a few times. This CDR3 is CASSDLGTYGYTF. Here the CDR3 DNA reads TGTGCCAGCAGTGATTTGGGGACCTATGGCTACACCTTC. The chain joins TRBV25-1 to TRBJ1-2; D may be TRBD1 (5 bases). Germline CDR1 reads MGHDK; CDR2 reads SYGVNS. The CDR3 covers 13 residues. V dropped 3 bases and J dropped 4 bases, with 9 bases sitting between them.

At least ten counts were recorded for this clonotype. The chain recombines TRBV11-2 with TRBJ2-2, with unresolved D. The length of the CDR3 is 15 residues. The germline V gene has CDR1 SGHAT and CDR2 FQNNGV. The ends were cut back, 5 bases at V and 1 base at J, with 11 bases in the middle. For the CDR3, the DNA is TGTGCCAGCAGCCCGCGGACGAGGAACACCGGGGAGCTGTTTTTT. Translation: CASSPRTRNTGELFF.

The sample holds many counts of this clonotype. The chain recombines TRBV18 with TRBJ2-5; possibly TRBD2 for D (6 bases). With 3 bases removed from V and 4 bases from J, the gap between germline ends came to 9 bases. Per germline, CDR1 KGHSH and CDR2 LQKENI. CDR3 length equals 13 residues. The CDR3 spells CASSPRGRETQYF. The CDR3, as DNA: TGTGCCAGCTCACCTCGGGGGAGAGAGACCCAGTACTTC.

This clonotype has just a few counts. CDR3 protein: CSVVLGQNTEAFF. CDR3 in DNA: TGCAGCGTTGTATTGGGGCAGAACACTGAAGCTTTCTTT. This sequence joins TRBV29-1 and TRBJ1-1; D perhaps matches TRBD1 (5 bases). The length of the CDR3 is 13 residues. Trimming left V 4 bases short and J 1 base short, with 10 bases between. Germline CDR1 is SQVTM and CDR2 is ANQGSEA.

The chain combines TRBV7-9 with TRBJ1-1; TRBD1 aligns across 10 bases. With 3 bases clipped from V and 10 bases from J, the junction kept 2 bases outside the gene matches. This CDR3 is built from 12 residues. Germline CDR1 reads SEHNR; CDR2 reads FQNEAQ (reference sequence). The CDR3 sequence is CASSFGTGAAFF. The CDR3 DNA follows: TGTGCCAGCAGCTTCGGGACAGGGGCAGCTTTCTTT.

This clonotype was seen at least ten times. The rearrangement links TRBV9 to TRBJ2-3; no reliable D call. V gave up 3 bases and J gave up 2 bases, with 13 bases separating them. The germline CDR1 and CDR2 sequences are SGDLS and YYNGEE. The CDR3 has 15 residues. The CDR3 loop reads CASSESPSDTDTQYF. CDR3 nucleotide sequence: TGTGCCAGCAGCGAAAGCCCCTCGGACACAGATACGCAGTATTTT.

The chain links TRBV7-9 to TRBJ2-2; D possibly corresponds to TRBD2 (5 bases). V was pared by 5 bases and J by 9 bases, with 10 bases between. The CDR3 covers 12 residues. The germline V gene encodes CDR1 SEHNR and CDR2 FQNEAQ (reference sequence). The CDR3, as DNA: TGTGCCAGCAGCCGGGATTACAGGGAGCTGTTTTTT. Encoded protein: CASSRDYRELFF.

This chain uses TRBV7-9 with TRBJ1-3; D might be TRBD1 (6 bases). The length of the CDR3 is 16 residues. Germline assignment: CDR1 SEHNR and CDR2 FQNEAQ (reference sequence). Trimming took off 6 bases at V and 2 bases at J, with 17 bases between the two ends. The CDR3 DNA reads as TGTGCCAGCAGTCTACCGGGACAAAGAGCTGGAAACACCATATATTTT. It translates to CASSLPGQRAGNTIYF.

This chain uses TRBV5-1 with TRBJ2-7; the D gene is possibly TRBD2 (6 bases). Germline V lookup: CDR1 SGHRS, CDR2 YFSETQ. The CDR3 is 15 amino acids. The germline V and J ends were trimmed by 2 bases and 3 bases, with 15 bases remaining between them. The DNA for the CDR3 is TGCGCCAGCAGCTTAGTGGCGGGGAACAACTACGAGCAGTACTTC. Residues: CASSLVAGNNYEQYF. The full variable domain, rest sourced from reference TRBV5-1 and TRBJ2-7, is KAGVTQTPRYLIKTRGQQVTLSCSPISGHRSVSWYQQTPGQGLQFLFEYFSETQRNKGNFPGRFSGRQFSNSRSEMNVSTLELGDSALYLCASSLVAGNNYEQYFGPGTRLTVT.

This clonotype was recorded many times. The chain recombines TRBV11-2 with TRBJ1-5; the D is unclear. Germline CDR1 is SGHAT and CDR2 is FQNNGV. V was shortened by 1 base and J by 0 bases, with 7 bases between the two germline ends. This CDR3 is 15 amino acids long. The CDR3 nucleotides read TGTGCCAGCAGCTTAGGCGGATATAGCAATCAGCCCCAGCATTTT. It yields the protein CASSLGGYSNQPQHF.

This clonotype turned up a few times. The J gene is TRBJ2-3, the V gene TRBV10-1, with TRBD1 identical over 8 bases. Per the germline V gene, CDR1 is WNHNN and CDR2 is SYGVQD (reference sequence). This CDR3 is 15 amino acids long. Trimming at V came to 4 bases and at J to 1 base, leaving 4 bases not matched to a gene. The CDR3 nucleotides are TGCGCCAGCAGTGTCAACAGGGGGTGCACAGATACGCAGTATTTT. Its translation: CASSVNRGCTDTQYF.

For the CDR3, the DNA is TGTGCCAGCGGGATAGAGGGGGCGCGGTACAATGAGCAGTTCTTC. Encoded protein: CASGIEGARYNEQFF. V gene TRBV6-5 combines with J gene TRBJ2-1; 7 bases align to TRBD1. There are 15 residues in the CDR3. Germline trimming cut 8 bases from V and 4 bases from J; bases unmatched to any gene: 11. The germline V gene encodes CDR1 MNHEY and CDR2 SVGAGI.

The gene calls are TRBV7-9 and TRBJ1-4; D gene unclear. The germline CDR1 and CDR2 sequences are SEHNR and FQNEAQ (reference sequence). The CDR3 sequence is 14 residues long. The ends were cut back, 4 bases at V and 5 bases at J, with 11 bases in the middle. The CDR3 coding sequence is TGTGCCAGCAGCTCAGTGACGACGAATGAAAAACTGTTTTTT. Translated: CASSSVTTNEKLFF.

The chain links TRBV18 to TRBJ1-5; D call uncertain. CDR3 length: 13 amino acids. V was shortened by 6 bases and J by 4 bases, with 10 bases between the two germline ends. From germline, CDR1 is KGHSH and CDR2 LQKENI. The CDR3 region has the DNA TGTGCCAGCTCGTATACAGAGAATCAGCCCCAGCATTTT. It yields the protein CASSYTENQPQHF.